This TCR beta chain originates from a study of blood T cell repertoires in COVID-19. Study as a whole: Specimens from acute and convalescent COVID-19 originated in the United States, Italy and Spain. In each case, the material was cDNA or gDNA derived from T cells, B-cell-depleted T cells, or PBMCs.

In germline, CDR1 is MNHEY, CDR2 SMNVEV (reference sequence). After removal of 5 bases from V and 4 bases from J, the junction contained 13 bases not matched to a gene. This CDR3 is built from 17 residues. Original processing notes: Reference gene primer amplification gave nucleated cell count estimates. Some clones are missing from TCRdb's copy, which holds only in-frame ones; the method was immunoSEQ multiplex PCR. The V and J calls and the clone size are those of that table, but D and trimming were determined from the DNA. The profile shows more than 250,000 clones, more than 85% of them singletons.

The V gene is TRBV27, the J gene TRBJ2-3; the match to TRBD1 covers 9 bases. The TCR sequence derives from a man between 18 and 29 years old with active or convalescent COVID-19. The sequencing sample was made of peripheral blood. CDR3 in DNA: TGTGCCAGCAGTAGAACCCTCCGGACAGGGGCGCCAGATACGCAGTATTTT. Its protein is CASSRTLRTGAPDTQYF.